The 5 T cell receptor beta chains given below trace back to one sample, sequenced in a study of Ad26.COV2.S vaccination and SARS-CoV-2 variants. Specified treatment: roughly 18 received Ad26.COV2.S at low or high dose, single or two shots; roughly 5 received placebo; per-sample allocation not given. After the first vaccine or placebo injection, samples were drawn on day 63. Sequencing was performed with immunoSEQ multiplex PCR; in TCRdb, only in-frame clones are kept and a portion is missing. This table has about 320,000 clones, roughly 88% appearing once. This specimen consisted of peripheral blood, obtained in a trial of Ad26.COV2.S vaccine versus placebo. Receptors originate from a person aged 18-60 years who received the Ad26.COV2.S COVID-19 vaccine or a placebo.

J is TRBJ2-7 and V is TRBV4-3, with TRBD2 as a possible D gene (5 bases). This CDR3 comprises 13 residues. V lost 4 bases to trimming and J lost 4 bases, with 11 bases between them. Germline V gene sequence: CDR1 LGHNA, CDR2 YSLEER. CDR3 residues: CASSPRGGYEQYF. As DNA, the CDR3 is TGCGCCAGCAGCCCCCGCGGCGGGTACGAGCAGTACTTC.

The J gene is TRBJ2-7, the V gene TRBV7-8; D is unclear. V dropped 2 bases and J dropped 2 bases, with 7 bases sitting between them. Looked up from germline, CDR1 is SGHVS and CDR2 is FQNEAQ. This CDR3 contains 13 residues. The CDR3 spells CASSLTATYEQYV. The CDR3 bases are TGTGCCAGCAGCTTAACGGCAACCTACGAGCAGTACGTC.

This chain connects TRBV6-5 to TRBJ1-1; no firm D call. The CDR3 is 13 amino acids. Germline V lookup: CDR1 MNHEY, CDR2 SVGAGI. The V and J ends lost 4 bases and 1 base respectively, with 7 bases between them. The CDR3 DNA reads TGTGCCAGCAGTTGGGAGGGGAACACTGAAGCTTTCTTT. Translating gives CASSWEGNTEAFF.

This sequence joins TRBV6-5 and TRBJ2-5; D might be TRBD2 (7 bases). From germline, CDR1 is MNHEY and CDR2 SVGAGI. Trimming pared 8 bases from V and 3 bases from J, leaving 13 bases between. This CDR3 contains 13 residues. The DNA of the CDR3 is TGTGCCAGCCGGGGGGCGGGAGAAGAGACCCAGTACTTC. Its translation is CASRGAGEETQYF.

This clone was counted once. The chain carries TRBV6-5 and TRBJ2-1; 7 bases align to TRBD1. CDR1 is MNHEY, CDR2 SVGAGI, per germline. The CDR3 consists of 15 residues. The ends lost 6 bases at V and 5 bases at J; junction bases unmatched: 10. The CDR3 loop is CASRPPRGLNNEQFF. The CDR3 DNA reads as TGTGCCAGCAGACCTCCCAGGGGGTTAAACAATGAGCAGTTCTTC.